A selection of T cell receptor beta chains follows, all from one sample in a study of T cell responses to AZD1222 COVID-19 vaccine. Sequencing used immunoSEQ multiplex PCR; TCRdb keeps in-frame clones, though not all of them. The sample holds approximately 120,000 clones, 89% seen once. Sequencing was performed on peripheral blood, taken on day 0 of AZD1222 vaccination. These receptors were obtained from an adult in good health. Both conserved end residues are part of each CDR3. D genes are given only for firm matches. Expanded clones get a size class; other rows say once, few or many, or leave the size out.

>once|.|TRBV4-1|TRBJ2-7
TGCGCCAGCAGCCAAGAATACGGCAGGACCTACGAGCAGTACTTC
CASSQEYGRTYEQYF
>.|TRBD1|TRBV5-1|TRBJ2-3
TGCGCCAGCAGCTTGACAGGGGGCGGCACAGATACGCAGTATTTT
CASSLTGGGTDTQYF
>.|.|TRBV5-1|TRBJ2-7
TGCGCCAGCAGCTTCGACTCGAGCTCCTACGAGCAGTACTTC
CASSFDSSSYEQYF
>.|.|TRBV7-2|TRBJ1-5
TGTGCCAGCAGCTTAGTACAGGGAGTTTGGCAGCCCCAGCATTTT
CASSLVQGVWQPQHF
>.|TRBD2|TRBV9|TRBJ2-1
TGTGCCAGCAGCGTAGTAGCGGGAGAGTACAATGAGCAGTTCTTC
CASSVVAGEYNEQFF
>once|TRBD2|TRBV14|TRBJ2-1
TGTGCCAGCAGCCAAGTGGGGGGGATCTCCTACAATGAGCAGTTCTTC
CASSQVGGISYNEQFF
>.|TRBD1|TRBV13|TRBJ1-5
TGTGCCAGCAGCTCCTTGACAGGGACTAGCAATCAGCCCCAGCATTTT
CASSSLTGTSNQPQHF
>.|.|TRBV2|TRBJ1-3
TGTGCCAGCTCAGGACCGAACTCTGGAAACACCATATATTTT
CASSGPNSGNTIYF
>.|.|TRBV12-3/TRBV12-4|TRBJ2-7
TGTGCCAGCAGTTACACCTACGAGCAGTACTTC
CASSYTYEQYF
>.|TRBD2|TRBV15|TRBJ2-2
TGTGCCACCAGCATCCGGCGGGAGGGTTACGGGGAGCTGTTTTTT
CATSIRREGYGELFF
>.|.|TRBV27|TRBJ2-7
TGTGCCAGCAGTTGGTCGGGTGGGGTAATCCCCTACTACGAGCAGTACTTC
CASSWSGGVIPYYEQYF
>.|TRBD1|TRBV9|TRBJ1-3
TGTGCCAGCAGCGTAGGATACAGACAGGGCCCCTCTGGAAACACCATATATTTT
CASSVGYRQGPSGNTIYF
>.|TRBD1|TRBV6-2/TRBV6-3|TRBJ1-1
TGTGCCAGCAGTTCCCCCGGGACAGGGACCCCTGAAGCTTTCTTT
CASSSPGTGTPEAFF
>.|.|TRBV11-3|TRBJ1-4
TGTGCCAGCAGCGCCGGGAGAGGGGTAATTTCGGCAACTAATGAAAAACTGTTTTTT
CASSAGRGVISATNEKLFF
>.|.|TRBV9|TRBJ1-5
TGTGCCAGCAGTGTCCCCGGGCGCGGGCCCCAGCATTTT
CASSVPGRGPQHF
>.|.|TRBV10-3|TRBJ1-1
TGTGCCATCACCAAACAGGTGGGAGTGAACACTGAAGCTTTCTTT
CAITKQVGVNTEAFF
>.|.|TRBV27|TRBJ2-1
TGTGCCAGCAGTCCTTACACAGGGTTCAATGAGCAGTTCTTC
CASSPYTGFNEQFF
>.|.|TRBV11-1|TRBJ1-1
TGTGCCAGCTGCTTAGAGGGGTCGGCACTGGAAGCTTTCTTT
CASCLEGSALEAFF
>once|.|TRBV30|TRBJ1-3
TGTGCCTGGAGTGCCTCCCCCGGGAACACCATATATTTT
CAWSASPGNTIYF
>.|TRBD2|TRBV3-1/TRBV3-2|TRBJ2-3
TGTGCCAGCAGCCCCCTTCCCGCGGGAGCTAGCACAGATACGCAGTATTTT
CASSPLPAGASTDTQYF
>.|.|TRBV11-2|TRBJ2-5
TGTGCCAGCAGCTTTGGGGGTCAGGGTTTTGAGACCCAGTACTTC
CASSFGGQGFETQYF
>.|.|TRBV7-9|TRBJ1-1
TGTGCCAGCAGCTTAGTATCCCAGGGGAGCACTGAAGCTTTCTTT
CASSLVSQGSTEAFF
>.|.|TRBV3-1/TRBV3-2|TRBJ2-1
TGTGCCAGCAGCCAAGTCCCTTGGGTTACTGACAATGAGCAGTTCTTC
CASSQVPWVTDNEQFF
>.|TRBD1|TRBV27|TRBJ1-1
TGTGCCAGCGGGGTTGGGGCAGGGGGCACTGAAGCTTTCTTT
CASGVGAGGTEAFF
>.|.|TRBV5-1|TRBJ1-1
TGCGCCAGCAGCTTGGCCCCCAGGGCAGGGGACACTGAAGCTTTCTTT
CASSLAPRAGDTEAFF
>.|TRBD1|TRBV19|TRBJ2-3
TGTGCCAGTGAAAGGGGGACAGGGAACACAGATACGCAGTATTTT
CASERGTGNTDTQYF
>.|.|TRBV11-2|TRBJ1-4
TGTGCCAGCAGCTTAGATTACGCACTCCCAGGGCTTCGGTTCGAAAAACTGTTTTTT
CASSLDYALPGLRFEKLFF
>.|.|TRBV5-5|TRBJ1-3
TGTGCCAGCAGCTTGGCCTCCGGAGACAACACCATATATTTT
CASSLASGDNTIYF
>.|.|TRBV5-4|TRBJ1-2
TGTGCCAGCAGCTTGGATGGGGTCAAGGGCTATGGCTACACCTTC
CASSLDGVKGYGYTF
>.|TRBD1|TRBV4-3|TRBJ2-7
TGCGCCAGCAGCCCGTCGGACAGGGGGAACGAGCAGTACTTC
CASSPSDRGNEQYF
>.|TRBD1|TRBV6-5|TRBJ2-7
TGTGCCAGCAGCCGGACAGGGGAGGCCTACGAGCAGTACTTC
CASSRTGEAYEQYF
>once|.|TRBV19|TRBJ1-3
TGTGCCAGTAGGCCAATCTTTTCTGGAAACACCATATATTTT
CASRPIFSGNTIYF
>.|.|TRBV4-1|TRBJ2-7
TGCGCCAGCAGCCTGGATTCCCCCCCGCTCACCTACGAGCAGTACTTC
CASSLDSPPLTYEQYF
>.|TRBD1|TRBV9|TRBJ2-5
TGTGCCAGCAGCGTAAAGGACAGGGAAAAAGAGACCCAGTACTTC
CASSVKDREKETQYF
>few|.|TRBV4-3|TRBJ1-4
TGCGCCAGCAGCCAAGGGAAGGGGGGGAGCGGAAAACTGTTTTTT
CASSQGKGGSGKLFF
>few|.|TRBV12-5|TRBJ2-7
TGTGCTAGTCGGCAGGGAAGCTCCTACGAGCAGTACTTC
CASRQGSSYEQYF
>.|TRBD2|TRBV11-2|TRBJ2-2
TGTGCCAGCAGCCCCGGGAGGGGTCGGACCGGGGAGCTGTTTTTT
CASSPGRGRTGELFF
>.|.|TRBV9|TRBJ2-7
TGTGCCAGCAGCGTAGCCGCGCGGGCGGAGGATGGAGAGCAGTACTTC
CASSVAARAEDGEQYF
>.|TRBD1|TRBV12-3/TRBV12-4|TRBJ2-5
TGTGCCAGCAGAACCGGGACAGAAGAGACCCAGTACTTC
CASRTGTEETQYF
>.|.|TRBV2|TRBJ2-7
TGTGCCAGCAAACCTAGGCGGGCTTCGGCCTACGAGCAGTACTTC
CASKPRRASAYEQYF
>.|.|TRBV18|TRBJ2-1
TGTGCCAGCTCACCGGCCGCCTATGAGCAGTTCTTC
CASSPAAYEQFF
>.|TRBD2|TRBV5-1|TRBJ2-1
TGCGCCAGCAGCTTTCCCGGACTAGCCCACAATGAGCAGTTCTTC
CASSFPGLAHNEQFF
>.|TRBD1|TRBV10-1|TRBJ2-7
TGCGCCAGCAGACCGGGACAGGGAGGCGAGCAGTACTTC
CASRPGQGGEQYF
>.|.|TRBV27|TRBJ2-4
TGTGCCAGCAGTTTCGGACTATGGGACATTCAGTACTTC
CASSFGLWDIQYF
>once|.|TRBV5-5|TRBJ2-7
TGTGCCAGCAGCCCCTCAGGGGCGGTCTACGAGCAGTACTTC
CASSPSGAVYEQYF
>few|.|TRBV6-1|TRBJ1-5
TGTGCCAGCAGTGAAGCGGACGTCTATCAGCCCCAGCATTTT
CASSEADVYQPQHF
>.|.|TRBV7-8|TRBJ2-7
TGTGCCAGCAGCTTAGGATTCAGCTACGAGCAGTACTTC
CASSLGFSYEQYF
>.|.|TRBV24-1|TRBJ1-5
TGTGCCACCAGTGATACGAATCAGCCCCAGCATTTT
CATSDTNQPQHF
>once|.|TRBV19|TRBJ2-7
TGTGCCAGTAGTATAGCCAGAGGGAGGATCTACGAGCAGTACTTC
CASSIARGRIYEQYF
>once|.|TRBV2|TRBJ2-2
TGTGCCAGCAGTGAGGATGGGGGGACGGGCGGGGAGCTGTTTTTT
CASSEDGGTGGELFF
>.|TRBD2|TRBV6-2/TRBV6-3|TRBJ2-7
TGTGCCAGCAGCAGCCGGACTAGCGGGAGTGGGGACTCCTACGAGCAGTACTTC
CASSSRTSGSGDSYEQYF
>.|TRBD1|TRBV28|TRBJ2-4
TGTGCCAGCAGCCCCCTAACAGGGGTTCAGTACTTC
CASSPLTGVQYF
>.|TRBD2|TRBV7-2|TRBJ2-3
TGTGCCAGCAGCTTACCCTTAGCGGGGGCCCCAGATACGCAGTATTTT
CASSLPLAGAPDTQYF
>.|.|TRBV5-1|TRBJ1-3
TGCGCCAGCAGCTTGGGTCTCAGCCTTACCCCGGGGAACACCATATATTTT
CASSLGLSLTPGNTIYF
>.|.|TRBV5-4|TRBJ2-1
TGTGCCAGCAGCTTCTCCGGGACGCGCAGTGATGAGCAGTTCTTC
CASSFSGTRSDEQFF